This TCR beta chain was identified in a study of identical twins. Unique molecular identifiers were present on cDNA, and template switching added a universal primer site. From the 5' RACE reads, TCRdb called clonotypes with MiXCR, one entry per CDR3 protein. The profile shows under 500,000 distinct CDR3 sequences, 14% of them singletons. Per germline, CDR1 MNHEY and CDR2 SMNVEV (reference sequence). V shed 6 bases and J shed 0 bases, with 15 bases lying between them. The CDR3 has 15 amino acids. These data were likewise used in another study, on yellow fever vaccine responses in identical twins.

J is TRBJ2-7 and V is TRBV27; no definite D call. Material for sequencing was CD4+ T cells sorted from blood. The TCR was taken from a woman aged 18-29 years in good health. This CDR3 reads CASRRNPLSSYEQYF. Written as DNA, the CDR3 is TGTGCCAGCAGGAGGAATCCCCTAAGCTCCTACGAGCAGTACTTC.